This TCR beta chain derives from a study of cytomegalovirus exposure and HLA in healthy donors. The PCR contained 60 Vbeta and 13 Jbeta primers. TCRdb's table, derived via immunoSEQ multiplex PCR, lists solely in-frame clones and lacks some. The sample shows roughly 110,000 clones, under 85% of them seen only once. The CDR3 has 14 residues. V dropped 2 bases and J dropped 2 bases, with 8 bases sitting between them. The germline V gene has CDR1 SGHTA and CDR2 FQGTGA. The chain combines TRBV7-3 with TRBJ2-3; D unclear. Sequenced: PBMCs. The clonotype was recovered from a male donor in good health and CMV-seronegative. CDR3 loop: CASSLDLVTDTQYF. CDR3 in DNA: TGTGCCAGCAGCTTAGATCTAGTCACAGATACGCAGTATTTT.